These 27 T cell receptor beta chains were sequenced from one sample in a study of T cell repertoires in cytomegalovirus infection. TCRdb analysed the reads with MiXCR anew, one entry per CDR3 protein. The table records approximately 250,000 distinct CDR3 sequences, roughly 20% of them present only once. Sequencing input: CD8+ T cells from PBMCs. These TCRs come from a human donor in good health (CMV status not recorded). Some clones in this sample may be carry-over from other donors' samples.

This clonotype turned up a few times. The rearrangement uses TRBV28 and TRBJ2-7; 7 bases agree with TRBD2. J gave up 7 bases and V 4 bases, and 13 bases lay outside the gene matches. CDR1 is MDHEN and CDR2 is SYDVKM in the germline V gene. The CDR3 covers 15 residues. The CDR3 region has the DNA TGTGCCAGCAGTTACGAAAGACTAGCATTCGAAGAGCAGTACTTC. It translates to CASSYERLAFEEQYF.

This clonotype was found many times. This sequence joins TRBV12-3 or TRBV12-4 and TRBJ2-3; D is unresolved. Trimming left V 2 bases short and J 6 bases short, with 12 bases between. This CDR3 is built from 14 residues. In DNA, the CDR3 is TGTGCCAGCAGTTTACCATCACTGCAGGATACGCAGTATTTT. Translated, it gives CASSLPSLQDTQYF.

The table lists this clonotype with many counts. The V call is TRBV7-8, the J call TRBJ2-1; 7 nucleotides align to TRBD1. The CDR3 has 13 amino acids. J gave up 13 bases and V 5 bases, and 11 bases lay outside the gene matches. Germline CDR1 and CDR2: SGHVS and FQNEAQ. The CDR3, as DNA: TGTGCCAGCAGCCTCGAAGACAGGGTTCATCAGTTCTTC. It encodes CASSLEDRVHQFF.

This clonotype was picked up a small number of times. The rearrangement uses TRBV29-1 and TRBJ2-1, with D perhaps matching TRBD1 or TRBD2 (6 bases each). In germline, CDR1 is SQVTM, CDR2 ANQGSEA. The ends were cut back, 3 bases at V and 0 bases at J, with 12 bases in the middle. This CDR3 is 15 amino acids long. The DNA of the CDR3 is TGCAGCGTTGAGGGAGGACAGCGCTCCTACAATGAGCAGTTCTTC. The encoded protein is CSVEGGQRSYNEQFF.

This chain joins TRBV6-6 and TRBJ2-7; 8 nucleotides line up with TRBD1. The CDR3 totals 16 residues. With 5 bases clipped from V and 7 bases from J, the junction kept 16 bases outside the gene matches. Per the germline V gene, CDR1 is MNHNY and CDR2 is SVGAGI (reference sequence). The CDR3: CASSADRTGRVSEQYF. The CDR3 nucleotides are TGTGCCAGCAGTGCAGACCGGACAGGGCGGGTGTCTGAGCAGTACTTC.

This chain links TRBV20-1 with TRBJ2-1; D unclear. Germline CDR1 DFQATT, CDR2 SNEGSKA (reference sequence). The CDR3 is made up of 15 amino acids. The V and J ends lost 1 base and 1 base respectively, with 11 bases between them. CDR3 in DNA: TGCAGTGCTAGAGGGGTAGTTTATTCCTACAATGAGCAGTTCTTC. Translated: CSARGVVYSYNEQFF.

This clonotype was found many times. The chain recombines TRBV29-1 with TRBJ1-1; no definite D call. The CDR3 length is 12 residues. V lost 7 bases and J lost 0, with 9 bases in between. The V gene's germline CDR1 is SQVTM and CDR2 ANQGSEA. Here the CDR3 reads CSATDMNTEAFF. DNA for the CDR3: TGCAGCGCTACAGACATGAACACTGAAGCTTTCTTT.

The chain joins TRBV20-1 to TRBJ2-7; no clear D gene. The germline V gene has CDR1 DFQATT and CDR2 SNEGSKA (reference sequence). The CDR3 is 13 amino acids. V was pared by 3 bases and J by 0 bases, with 9 bases between. The CDR3: CSASDQASYEQYF. CDR3 DNA sequence: TGCAGTGCTAGTGACCAGGCCTCCTACGAGCAGTACTTC.

This clonotype was recorded many times. V is TRBV25-1 and J is TRBJ2-2, with 7 bases that match TRBD1. The germline CDR1 and CDR2 sequences are MGHDK and SYGVNS. The CDR3 runs 17 residues. V was pared by 1 base and J by 2 bases, with 7 bases of the junction left unmatched. In DNA, the CDR3 is TGTGCCAGCAGTGAATTAGGACAGGACGATAACACCGGGGAGCTGTTTTTT. Its translation is CASSELGQDDNTGELFF.

The chain recombines TRBV20-1 with TRBJ2-7, with TRBD1 matching over 7 bases. The germline CDR1 and CDR2 sequences are DFQATT and SNEGSKA (reference sequence). There are 16 residues in the CDR3. V dropped 1 base and J dropped 2; count of bases not matched to a gene: 11. CDR3 sequence: CSARGPGRQGPYEQYF. The CDR3 DNA sequence: TGCAGTGCTAGAGGACCGGGGAGACAGGGTCCCTACGAGCAGTACTTC.

This clonotype was detected only a few times. The chain links TRBV2 to TRBJ2-7; no clear D. The germline V gene encodes CDR1 SNHLY and CDR2 FYNNEI. The V end was cut by 2 bases, the J end by 4 bases, with 6 bases between. The CDR3 covers 12 residues. CDR3 sequence reads: CASSERVYEQYF. CDR3 sequence (DNA): TGTGCCAGCAGTGAAAGAGTTTACGAGCAGTACTTC.

This clonotype turned up a few times. The chain links TRBV28 to TRBJ2-1; D is unresolved. V dropped 1 base and J dropped 5 bases, with 6 bases sitting between them. This CDR3 has 13 amino acids. Germline CDR1 MDHEN, CDR2 SYDVKM. Here the CDR3 DNA reads TGTGCCAGCAGTTTATTTGAGGACAATGAGCAGTTCTTC. Its protein product is CASSLFEDNEQFF.

The chain carries TRBV6-5 and TRBJ1-1; no definite D call. Germline-derived CDR1 and CDR2 are MNHEY and SVGAGI. The length of the CDR3 is 13 residues. Trimming stripped 4 bases from V and 7 bases from J, with 13 bases between. CDR3 region: CASSLVTGHEAFF. CDR3 DNA sequence: TGTGCCAGCAGTTTAGTCACCGGGCATGAAGCTTTCTTT.

The rearrangement links TRBV28 to TRBJ1-3; D is unresolved. The CDR3 spans 16 residues. Germline V gene data show CDR1 as MDHEN and CDR2 as SYDVKM. Trimming took off 6 bases at V and 0 bases at J, with 15 bases between the two ends. In DNA form, the CDR3 reads TGTGCCAGCAGCCCCAATAAAGACTTCTCTGGAAACACCATATATTTT. Its protein product is CASSPNKDFSGNTIYF.

This chain connects TRBV11-1 to TRBJ2-3, with TRBD1 as a possible D gene (6 bases). The V gene lost 0 bases and the J gene lost 6 bases, with 13 bases spanning the gap. Germline CDR1 and CDR2: SGHAT and FQDESV (reference sequence). The CDR3 contains 15 residues. In nucleotides, the CDR3 is TGTGCCAGCAGCTTAGCCAGGGGTCATGGGGATACGCAGTATTTT. Translated: CASSLARGHGDTQYF.

This rearrangement joins TRBV9 to TRBJ1-2, with D perhaps matching TRBD1 (6 bases). CDR3 length equals 14 residues. Germline V gene data show CDR1 as SGDLS and CDR2 as YYNGEE. V was cut by 4 bases and J by 6 bases, with 16 bases left in between. CDR3 sequence reads: CASSPATGLNGYTF. As DNA, the CDR3 is TGTGCCAGCAGCCCTGCGACAGGTTTGAATGGCTACACCTTC.

This clonotype was observed a handful of times. The chain couples TRBV20-1 to TRBJ1-2, with a weak D call TRBD1 (6 bases). Between the trimmed V and J ends, which lost 6 bases and 2 bases, there was a span of 13 bases. Germline V CDR1 and CDR2: DFQATT, SNEGSKA (reference sequence). This CDR3 is built from 13 residues. The DNA for the CDR3 is TGCAGTGCCCCGGGACAAGTCAACTATGGCTACACCTTC. Translated, it gives CSAPGQVNYGYTF.

This clonotype was observed many times. The rearrangement uses TRBV10-3 and TRBJ2-2; TRBD2 aligns across 13 bases. Trimming took 3 bases from V and 0 from J; bases not matched to a gene: 7. The CDR3 runs to 19 residues. Per germline, CDR1 ENHRY and CDR2 SYGVKD. DNA of the CDR3: TGTGCCATCAGTGACCATCCGGGACTAGCGGGATCGAACACCGGGGAGCTGTTTTTT. It translates to CAISDHPGLAGSNTGELFF.

This clonotype has a count of ten or more. The rearrangement links TRBV27 to TRBJ1-1; no clear D. The V gene's germline CDR1 is MNHEY and CDR2 SMNVEV (reference sequence). This CDR3 contains 13 residues. The germline V and J ends were trimmed by 3 bases and 4 bases, with 9 bases remaining between them. The CDR3 coding sequence is TGTGCCAGCAGTTTGGCCCGGGGCACTGAAGCTTTCTTT. Its translation is CASSLARGTEAFF.

The V and J genes are TRBV10-3 and TRBJ2-1; D might be TRBD1 (7 bases). V was pared by 3 bases and J by 0 bases, with 12 bases between. The length of the CDR3 is 16 residues. Germline V CDR1 and CDR2: ENHRY, SYGVKD. The CDR3 is CAISDPQGGSYNEQFF. The CDR3 DNA reads TGTGCCATCAGTGACCCTCAGGGGGGCTCCTACAATGAGCAGTTCTTC.

DNA for the CDR3: TGTGCCAGTAGGCAGACAGTTTTCAATCAGCCCCAGCATTTT. Protein sequence: CASRQTVFNQPQHF. The J gene is TRBJ1-5, the V gene TRBV19; possibly TRBD1 for D (5 bases). V lost 6 bases and J lost 3, with 12 bases in between. The CDR3 has 14 amino acids. Germline loops: CDR1 LNHDA, CDR2 SQIVND (reference sequence).

This sequence joins TRBV6-5 and TRBJ2-2, with D unclear. The CDR3 covers 15 residues. CDR1 is MNHEY and CDR2 is SVGAGI in the germline V gene. Trimming removed 6 bases from V and 5 bases from J, with 16 bases in between. Here the CDR3 reads CASSNGQPRTGELFF. CDR3 DNA: TGTGCCAGCAGCAACGGGCAGCCGAGGACCGGGGAGCTGTTTTTT.

The sample holds many counts of this clonotype. This chain links TRBV7-2 with TRBJ2-1; D gene ambiguous. In germline, CDR1 is SGHTA, CDR2 FQGNSA. Trimming shortened V by 5 bases and J by 5 bases, and 10 bases separated the two germline ends. This CDR3 is built from 13 residues. In DNA, the CDR3 is TGTGCCAGCAGCCAGATGGGCCACAATGAGCAGTTCTTC. Its protein product is CASSQMGHNEQFF.

This chain links TRBV29-1 with TRBJ1-1; D might be TRBD1 (5 bases). Trimming removed 7 bases at V and 4 bases at J, with 16 bases between. The CDR3 spans 13 residues. CDR1 is SQVTM, CDR2 ANQGSEA, per germline. The CDR3 loop reads CSALLGARTEAFF. The CDR3 bases are TGCAGCGCGCTTTTAGGGGCGCGCACTGAAGCTTTCTTT.

This clonotype occurred a few times. The J gene is TRBJ2-1, the V gene TRBV6-6; D gene ambiguous. The germline V gene encodes CDR1 MNHNY and CDR2 SVGAGI (reference sequence). CDR3 length: 13 residues. Trimming shortened V by 7 bases and J by 3 bases, and 10 bases separated the two germline ends. In DNA, the CDR3 is TGTGCCAGCAACGAGCTCAACTACAATGAGCAGTTCTTC. Translating gives CASNELNYNEQFF.

This chain connects TRBV7-6 to TRBJ2-5, with D perhaps TRBD1 (6 bases). From germline, CDR1 is SGHVS and CDR2 FNYEAQ. Trimming left V 5 bases short and J 2 bases short, with 12 bases between. This CDR3 region has 14 residues. In nucleotides, the CDR3 is TGTGCCAGCAGCCTGGGACACCTACAAGAGACCCAGTACTTC. It encodes CASSLGHLQETQYF.

This clonotype was seen many times. This chain joins TRBV7-2 and TRBJ1-5, with D perhaps matching TRBD1 (6 bases). The CDR3 contains 15 residues. Germline CDR1 SGHTA, CDR2 FQGNSA. Between the trimmed V and J ends, which lost 1 base and 4 bases, there was a span of 11 bases. The CDR3 nucleotides are TGTGCCAGCAGCTTAGAAAGGGGGTCGAATCAGCCCCAGCATTTT. As protein: CASSLERGSNQPQHF.